This T cell receptor (beta chain) was documented in a study of blood T cell repertoires in COVID-19 (dated by TCRdb to the early 2020s). Some background on the complete study: Samples covering the acute and convalescent phases of COVID-19 were provided by collaborators in the United States, Italy and Spain. The material from the prospective study consisted of cDNA or gDNA derived from T cells, B-cell-depleted T cells, or PBMCs. Deeply sampled blood TCRbeta repertoires from subjects exposed to, actively infected with, or recovered from COVID-19 were included in the dataset. The repertoires were released in a freely available public database intended as a resource for research on the immune response to SARS-CoV-2. The samples were drawn from two sources: the first 160 participants of the ongoing ImmuneRACE study, and 1,000 to 1,500 subjects contributed by 6 global collaborators. Sample metadata almost always included a de-identified subject ID, COVID-19 status, age in years and sex. Where HLA class I and class II types were available, the types were taken from metadata supplied by the sample provider, not from assay-based typing.

Worth noting for this clone: The specificity of this receptor is unknown. Qualities for individual bases were not recorded, and no much larger clone is one base off.

Collaborating institutions collected whole blood in K2EDTA tubes following their own protocols. For TCRbeta analysis, collaborators shipped samples in one of three forms: frozen whole blood, isolated PBMCs, or DNA extracted from either of those sample types. TCRbeta CDR3 regions were amplified from genomic DNA by means of the immunoSEQ Assay, a bias-controlled multiplex PCR. Per the original workflow: The number of nucleated cells in each sample was estimated from the amplification of reference gene primers within the assay. To quantify the absolute abundance of each unique TCRbeta CDR3 rearrangement, sequence reads were collapsed and filtered. Productive Simpson clonality was computed per sample as the square root of Simpson's diversity index over productive rearrangements. TCRdb holds this immuneACCESS table with in-frame rearrangements only. Some clones are missing; in checked studies, unresolved V genes explain under half, and the rest has no known cause. V, J and clone size are those of that table, while D and trimming were read from the DNA. The sample table lists tens of thousands of clones, around 89% of them with a count of one. 5% to 6% of the sample lies in the top ten.

Overall study results and their limits: The amount of clinical and demographic metadata varied by source and participant and was provided uncurated.

From its cysteine to its phenylalanine, the CDR3 spans 11 amino acids. Only the CDR3 DNA stays, 33 bases, in frame from base 1. Per the germline V gene, LGHNA is the CDR1 and YNFKEQ is the CDR2. V drops 4 bases and J drops 7 bases, leaving 8 bases in between. The specimen was peripheral blood. The receptor was isolated from a man in his forties or fifties with acute or convalescent COVID-19. This chain joins TRBV4-2 to TRBJ2-7, with TRBD2 tentatively as D gene (6 bases match). The CDR3 has the sequence CASSRAGEQYF. The DNA sequence reads TGTGCCAGCAGCCGCGCGGGGGAGCAGTACTTC.